These 32 T cell receptor beta chains originate from one sample sequenced in a study of regulatory T cells in long-lasting Graves disease. Libraries of TCR beta came from iRepertoire HTBI primers plus Arm-PCR of CDR3 regions. MiXCR, applied by TCRdb to the multiplex PCR reads, yields one record per CDR3 protein. The table lists more than 450,000 distinct CDR3 sequences, around 12% of them singletons, with over 7% in the top ten. The time point is: newly diagnosed GD, antithyroid drugs for less than 3 months. PBMC-derived RNA was used for the TCR library. These same data were also listed under a study on T cells in Graves' hyperthyroidism and ophthalmopathy.

Here the sequenced sample was peripheral blood mononuclear cells (PBMCs), taken at new diagnosis, from a patient treated with antithyroid drugs. The receptor set was obtained from a woman in her 30s with Graves disease.

The chain is built from TRBV24-1 and TRBJ2-3; possible D gene TRBD1, 5 bases. CDR1 and CDR2 (germline): KGHDR, SFDVKD. This CDR3 region has 14 residues. With 9 bases removed from V and 0 bases from J, the gap between germline ends came to 12 bases. The CDR3 DNA follows: TGTGCCACCTCCCTTGACAGCAGCACAGATACGCAGTATTTT. This codes for CATSLDSSTDTQYF.

The count of this clonotype is one. The junction and the germline gene differ at one end; a read error may be behind it. This sequence joins TRBV19 and TRBJ2-1; D may correspond to TRBD1 or TRBD2 (5 bases each). This CDR3 contains 15 residues. Germline lookup yields CDR1 LNHDA and CDR2 SQIVND (reference sequence). The CDR3 region has the DNA TGTGCCAGTAGTATAGATCGGGGCCGTGAGCCCCCCAGGGTCTTC. Translation: CASSIDRGREPPRVF.

This clonotype showed up just a few times. CDR3 sequence reads: CASSIDADSAYEQYF. CDR3 bases: TGTGCCAGTAGTATAGATGCGGACAGTGCCTACGAGCAGTACTTC. V gene TRBV19 combines with J gene TRBJ2-7; D possibly corresponds to TRBD1 (6 bases). Trimming removed 0 bases from V and 2 bases from J, with 11 bases in between. This CDR3 has 15 residues. Germline V CDR1 and CDR2: LNHDA, SQIVND (reference sequence). The complete variable domain, with remaining parts taken from reference TRBV19 and TRBJ2-7, reads DGGITQSPKYLFRKEGQNVTLSCEQNLNHDAMYWYRQDPGQGLRLIYYSQIVNDFQKGDIAEGYSVSREKKESFPLTVTSAQKNPTAFYLCASSIDADSAYEQYFGPGTRLTVT.

This clonotype was picked up many times. The chain links TRBV6-5 to TRBJ2-1; TRBD2 matches 8 bases. The length of the CDR3 is 15 residues. V dropped 2 bases and J dropped 3; count of bases not matched to a gene: 3. Germline V gives CDR1 MNHEY, CDR2 SVGAGI. CDR3 nucleotide sequence: TGTGCCAGCAGTTACGAGAGCGGGAGCTACAATGAGCAGTTCTTC. This sequence encodes CASSYESGSYNEQFF.

This clonotype was seen only a few times. The V gene is TRBV25-1, the J gene TRBJ2-2; tentatively, D is TRBD2 (5 bases). Germline loops: CDR1 MGHDK, CDR2 SYGVNS. V dropped 5 bases and J dropped 0 bases, with 10 bases sitting between them. The CDR3 runs 15 residues. CDR3 DNA: TGTGCCAGCAGTCCTACTAGGCCGAACACCGGGGAGCTGTTTTTT. Encoded protein: CASSPTRPNTGELFF. Together with reference TRBV25-1 and TRBJ2-2, the CDR3 gives the full variable domain: EADIYQTPRYLVIGTGKKITLECSQTMGHDKMYWYQQDPGMELHLIHYSYGVNSTEKGDLSSESTVSRIRTEHFPLTLESARPSHTSQYLCASSPTRPNTGELFFGEGSRLTVL.

The chain carries TRBV7-2 and TRBJ1-1; D call uncertain. V lost 6 bases and J 6 bases, leaving 14 bases between the germline ends. Germline V lookup: CDR1 SGHTA, CDR2 FQGNSA. CDR3 length equals 13 residues. The CDR3: CASSPYSRAEAFF. The CDR3 nucleotides read TGTGCCAGCAGTCCCTACAGTCGCGCTGAAGCTTTCTTT.

This clonotype came up a few times. A much larger clone differs by one base, so this may be a read error. V is TRBV9 and J is TRBJ2-3; TRBD2 matches at 7 bases. V lost 0 bases and J lost 4; bases outside the gene matches: 5. The length of the CDR3 is 15 residues. CDR1 is SGDLS and CDR2 is YYNGEE in the germline V gene. In DNA form, the CDR3 reads TGTGCCAGCAGCGTAGAAGGCGGGAGTGCAGATACGCAGTATTTT. This encodes CASSVEGGSADTQYF.

The V call is TRBV4-3, the J call TRBJ2-7, with D possibly TRBD2 on 5 matching bases. The CDR3 runs 14 residues. V lost 0 bases to trimming and J lost 2 bases, with 8 bases between them. The germline CDR1 and CDR2 sequences are LGHNA and YSLEER. In DNA, the CDR3 is TGCGCCAGCAGCCAAGACCCCGGGACCTACGAGCAGTACTTC. Translation gives CASSQDPGTYEQYF.

The chain employs TRBV20-1 and TRBJ2-1; D is perhaps TRBD1 (6 bases). This CDR3 has 14 amino acids. Germline lookup yields CDR1 DFQATT and CDR2 SNEGSKA (reference sequence). V lost 6 bases and J 0 bases, leaving 12 bases between the germline ends. CDR3 coding DNA: TGCAGTGCCGAGTACAGGGCCTCCTACAATGAGCAGTTCTTC. Amino acid sequence: CSAEYRASYNEQFF.

This clonotype was seen at least ten times. The genes are TRBV20-1 and TRBJ2-7, with TRBD1 matching 11 bases. The germline gives CDR1 DFQATT, CDR2 SNEGSKA (reference sequence). The CDR3 length is 15 residues. The V segment lost 0 bases and the J segment 3 bases; nucleotides outside the gene matches: 4. The DNA for the CDR3 is TGCAGTGCTAGAGACCTCGGGACAGGGGGCTACGAGCAGTACTTC. This encodes CSARDLGTGGYEQYF.

This clonotype came up many times. The CDR3 DNA follows: TGTGCCAGTAGTAACGCCGGGACCTTAGTCTCACCCCTCCACTTT. The encoded protein is CASSNAGTLVSPLHF. The chain employs TRBV19 and TRBJ1-6; TRBD1 might be the D (5 bases). Trimming cost V 4 bases and J 10 bases, with 17 bases left between them. The CDR3 sequence is 15 residues long. Germline V CDR1 and CDR2: LNHDA, SQIVND (reference sequence).

This clonotype has a count of ten or more. This CDR3 is CASTVDGFRGFFDQPQHF. The CDR3 coding sequence is TGTGCCAGCACCGTTGATGGGTTTCGGGGGTTCTTCGATCAGCCCCAGCATTTT. The rearrangement uses TRBV28 and TRBJ1-5; D possibly corresponds to TRBD1 (5 bases). This CDR3 contains 18 residues. Trimming took off 7 bases at V and 5 bases at J, with 27 bases between the two ends. Per germline, CDR1 MDHEN and CDR2 SYDVKM.

This clonotype has ten or more counts. This chain links TRBV7-2 with TRBJ2-2, with D hard to call. CDR3 length: 15 residues. From germline, CDR1 is SGHTA and CDR2 FQGNSA. Trimming cost V 2 bases and J 0 bases, with 7 bases left between them. In DNA form, the CDR3 reads TGTGCCAGCAGCTTACAGAGATCGAACACCGGGGAGCTGTTTTTT. Its translation is CASSLQRSNTGELFF.

This clonotype was counted many times. V and J are TRBV12-3 or TRBV12-4 and TRBJ2-3; D is perhaps TRBD2 (6 bases). CDR3 length equals 19 residues. V lost 3 bases and J 5 bases, leaving 27 bases between the germline ends. DNA for the CDR3: TGTGCCAGCAGTTTGGGACTCCTAGGCCCAGGAGGTAGGAGAGATACGCAGTATTTT. Protein sequence: CASSLGLLGPGGRRDTQYF.

The sample holds many counts of this clonotype. The chain links TRBV9 to TRBJ2-6, with D tentatively TRBD1 (5 bases). The CDR3 has 15 residues. Deletions cut 4 bases from V and 1 base from J, with 9 bases between. Per the germline V gene, CDR1 is SGDLS and CDR2 is YYNGEE. This chain's CDR3 is CASSSQGSGANVLTF. CDR3 in DNA: TGTGCCAGCAGCAGTCAGGGTTCTGGGGCCAACGTCCTGACTTTC.

This clonotype turned up a few times. The chain has TRBV24-1 and TRBJ2-1; no firm D call. Per the germline V gene, CDR1 is KGHDR and CDR2 is SFDVKD. Deletions cut 3 bases from V and 2 bases from J, with 7 bases between. There are 14 residues in the CDR3. The CDR3 loop is CATSDQGPYNEQFF. Here the CDR3 DNA reads TGTGCCACCAGTGATCAAGGGCCCTACAATGAGCAGTTCTTC.

The chain joins TRBV4-3 to TRBJ1-2; D unclear. The CDR3 loop spans 15 amino acids. Trimming took off 1 base at V and 3 bases at J, with 12 bases between the two ends. Per germline, CDR1 LGHNA and CDR2 YSLEER. The CDR3 protein is CASSQGAGLDYGYTF. In DNA, the CDR3 is TGCGCCAGCAGCCAAGGTGCAGGTCTCGACTATGGCTACACCTTC.

This clonotype was counted at least ten times. The genes are TRBV7-9 and TRBJ2-7; D remains ambiguous. Germline loops: CDR1 SEHNR, CDR2 FQNEAQ (reference sequence). V was shortened by 5 bases and J by 5 bases, with 19 bases between the two germline ends. This CDR3 region has 15 residues. DNA of the CDR3: TGTGCCAGCAGCCCAAGACTTGGGCGGACGAACGAGCAGTACTTC. Translating it yields CASSPRLGRTNEQYF.

This clonotype was detected many times. The chain recombines TRBV30 with TRBJ2-2, with TRBD2 matching 9 bases. Germline V gene lookup returns CDR1 GTSNPN and CDR2 SVGIG (reference sequence). This CDR3 region has 17 residues. The V segment lost 8 bases and the J segment 2 bases; nucleotides outside the gene matches: 15. The DNA of the CDR3 is TGTGCCCGGCGGGGGCTAGCGGGGCTTTTTAACACCGGGGAGCTGTTTTTT. It is translated as CARRGLAGLFNTGELFF.

This clonotype occurred many times. The chain employs TRBV27 and TRBJ2-2, with 13 bases aligning to TRBD2. V trimming: 4 bases; J trimming: 4 bases; junction bases outside the gene matches: 12. There are 19 residues in the CDR3. Looked up from germline, CDR1 is MNHEY and CDR2 is SMNVEV (reference sequence). DNA for the CDR3: TGTGCCAGCAGTTCGTACCCCGGACTAGCGGGAGAGAGCACCGGGGAGCTGTTTTTT. This encodes CASSSYPGLAGESTGELFF.

This clonotype was recorded at least ten times. The CDR3: CASSFGGRDTQYF. For the CDR3, the DNA is TGTGCCAGCAGCTTTGGCGGGAGGGATACGCAGTATTTT. The chain is built from TRBV11-2 and TRBJ2-3; 8 nucleotides align to TRBD2. V shed 3 bases and J 6 bases; nucleotides not matched to a gene: 2. Looked up from germline, CDR1 is SGHAT and CDR2 is FQNNGV. This CDR3 has 13 residues.

The table lists this clonotype with many counts. The chain employs TRBV28 and TRBJ1-1, with unresolved D. The CDR3 sequence is 13 residues long. Germline assignment: CDR1 MDHEN and CDR2 SYDVKM. V was pared by 5 bases and J by 0 bases, with 7 bases between. The DNA for the CDR3 is TGTGCCAGCAGTGGGCTATTGAACACTGAAGCTTTCTTT. It is translated as CASSGLLNTEAFF.

This clonotype was observed at least ten times. The V gene is TRBV11-2, the J gene TRBJ2-1; 16 nucleotides match TRBD2. Per germline, CDR1 SGHAT and CDR2 FQNNGV. V gave up 3 bases and J gave up 10 bases; unmatched junction bases: 9. This CDR3 comprises 17 residues. The CDR3, as DNA: TGTGCCAGCAGCTTTAGTTGGGGACTAGCGGGAGGGGCCGAGCAGTTCTTC. Translation: CASSFSWGLAGGAEQFF. The full variable domain, with the rest looked up from reference TRBV11-2 and TRBJ2-1, is EAGVAQSPRYKIIEKRQSVAFWCNPISGHATLYWYQQILGQGPKLLIQFQNNGVVDDSQLPKDRFSAERLKGVDSTLKIQPAKLEDSAVYLCASSFSWGLAGGAEQFFGPGTRLTVL.

This clonotype showed up many times. The chain uses TRBV15 and TRBJ2-7; 7 bases are shared with TRBD2. The ends lost 3 bases at V and 1 base at J; junction bases unmatched: 0. The CDR3 is 13 residues long. Germline CDR1 is LNHNV and CDR2 is YYDKDF (reference sequence). In DNA, the CDR3 is TGTGCCACCAGCAGCGGGAGGTCCTACGAGCAGTACTTC. Translation: CATSSGRSYEQYF.

Concerning this clonotype itself: The junction and the germline gene differ at one end; a read error may be behind it. The chain combines TRBV5-1 with TRBJ2-1; 7 nucleotides align to TRBD2. The germline V gene encodes CDR1 SGHRS and CDR2 YFSETQ. This CDR3 has 15 residues. CDR3 amino acids: CASSPLAESYDEQFF. The CDR3 DNA sequence: TGCGCCAGCAGCCCCCTAGCGGAGAGCTACGATGAGCAGTTCTTC.

Many counts were recorded for this clonotype. V and J are TRBV6-2 or TRBV6-3 and TRBJ1-1; D is ambiguous. The V gene's germline CDR1 is MNHEY and CDR2 SVGEGT. This CDR3 has 12 amino acids. Trimming left V 6 bases short and J 10 bases short, with 15 bases between. CDR3 protein: CASSHHREPAFF. The DNA for the CDR3 is TGTGCCAGCAGCCACCACCGGGAACCAGCTTTCTTT.

This clonotype was observed a few times. The chain has TRBV5-1 and TRBJ1-1, with 7 bases aligning to TRBD1. The CDR3 extends over 16 amino acids. Germline V CDR1 and CDR2: SGHRS, YFSETQ. V lost 0 bases to trimming and J lost 2 bases; unmatched junction nucleotides: 7. CDR3 sequence (DNA): TGCGCCAGCAGCTTGGGAACAGGGGCGAGAAACACTGAAGCTTTCTTT. Amino acids: CASSLGTGARNTEAFF.

This clonotype was detected a few times. The rearrangement uses TRBV6-1 and TRBJ2-7; D might be TRBD1 or TRBD2, each matching 5 bases. Per the germline V gene, CDR1 is MNHNS and CDR2 is SASEGT. Trimming pared 0 bases from V and 3 bases from J, leaving 18 bases between. This CDR3 is built from 17 residues. CDR3 residues: CASSEAAGNGASYEQYF. CDR3 sequence (DNA): TGTGCCAGCAGTGAAGCGGCAGGTAACGGGGCGAGCTACGAGCAGTACTTC.

The sample holds one count of this clonotype. This CDR3 is missing its conserved last phenylalanine or tryptophan, likely due to a read error. This chain connects TRBV29-1 to TRBJ1-1; D perhaps matches TRBD1 (5 bases). Germline CDR1 SQVTM, CDR2 ANQGSEA. The CDR3 is 15 residues long. V was cut by 4 bases and J by 0 bases, with 15 bases left in between. CDR3 protein: CSVAPGWEMNTEAFL. In nucleotides, the CDR3 is TGCAGCGTTGCGCCAGGGTGGGAGATGAACACTGAAGCTTTCCTT.

This clonotype was detected many times. The V gene is TRBV6-2 or TRBV6-3, the J gene TRBJ1-4; D not certain. The length of the CDR3 is 15 residues. Germline-derived CDR1 and CDR2 are MNHEY and SVGEGT. Trimming removed 6 bases from V and 10 bases from J, with 21 bases in between. CDR3 bases: TGTGCCAGCAGCGAGGCGACGTTGGAGGGAGGAAAACTGTTTTTT. Its protein is CASSEATLEGGKLFF.

V and J are TRBV28 and TRBJ2-1, with 13 bases fitting TRBD2. V gave up 10 bases and J gave up 8 bases; unmatched junction bases: 11. The germline gives CDR1 MDHEN, CDR2 SYDVKM. The CDR3 sequence is 15 residues long. The CDR3 loop is CATLRTSGGYDEQFF. The CDR3 bases are TGTGCCACACTACGGACTAGCGGGGGTTATGATGAGCAGTTCTTC.

This clonotype was seen many times. The chain employs TRBV28 and TRBJ2-1; D gene unclear. Germline V gene sequence: CDR1 MDHEN, CDR2 SYDVKM. Trimming pared 3 bases from V and 2 bases from J, leaving 8 bases between. The CDR3 runs 14 residues. The chain's CDR3 is CASSLTQTYNEQFF. CDR3 nucleotides: TGTGCCAGCAGTTTGACCCAAACCTACAATGAGCAGTTCTTC. The full variable domain, with the rest looked up from reference TRBV28 and TRBJ2-1, is DVKVTQSSRYLVKRTGEKVFLECVQDMDHENMFWYRQDPGLGLRLIYFSYDVKMKEKGDIPEGYSVSREKKERFSLILESASTNQTSMYLCASSLTQTYNEQFFGPGTRLTVL.